The 26 T cell receptor beta chains listed next were all sequenced from one sample in a study of shared clonotypes between healthy human individuals. Assay: immunoSEQ multiplex PCR; the TCRdb copy retains only in-frame clones and omits some. The sample has some 980,000 clones, 76% seen once. Sequences were obtained from memory CD4+ T cells sorted from blood. Described subset: CD45RA-negative fraction. Receptors were obtained from a man aged 18-30 years in good health.

The CDR3 is CASSQIWGPTYEQYF. CDR3 sequence (DNA): TGTGCCAGCAGCCAGATCTGGGGACCCACCTACGAGCAGTACTTC. The chain couples TRBV5-6 to TRBJ2-7; D is perhaps TRBD1 or TRBD2 (5 bases each). The CDR3 has 15 amino acids. In germline, CDR1 is SGHDT, CDR2 YYEEEE. V was trimmed by 4 bases and J by 2 bases, leaving 16 bases between them.

The chain couples TRBV14 to TRBJ1-6, with 7 bases fitting TRBD1. Germline CDR1 SGHDN, CDR2 FVKESK. V lost 3 bases to trimming and J lost 9 bases; unmatched junction nucleotides: 8. CDR3 length: 15 residues. CDR3 residues: CASSHDPGQSSPLHF. CDR3 nucleotides: TGTGCCAGCAGCCACGACCCGGGACAGAGTTCACCCCTCCACTTT.

J is TRBJ2-5 and V is TRBV6-6, with 7 nucleotides matching TRBD1. In germline, CDR1 is MNHNY, CDR2 SVGAGI (reference sequence). The CDR3 spans 14 residues. V lost 6 bases and J lost 2; bases outside the gene matches: 6. Here the CDR3 reads CASRTGIGQETQYF. In DNA form, the CDR3 reads TGTGCCAGCAGGACAGGGATTGGGCAAGAGACCCAGTACTTC.

The chain carries TRBV4-3 and TRBJ2-7; 8 bases match TRBD2. V was pared by 0 bases and J by 7 bases, with 5 bases of the junction left unmatched. CDR1 and CDR2 (germline): LGHNA, YSLEER. The CDR3 totals 14 residues. The CDR3 DNA follows: TGCGCCAGCAGCCAAGATAGCGGGGCGCGAGAGCAGTACTTC. Its translation: CASSQDSGAREQYF.

In its sample, this clone was seen once. The CDR3 nucleotides read TGTGCCAGCAGCCCCACCGGGGCCTCCTACGAGCAGTACTTC. Residues: CASSPTGASYEQYF. The V and J genes are TRBV28 and TRBJ2-7; D might be TRBD1 or TRBD2, each matching 5 bases. Germline loops: CDR1 MDHEN, CDR2 SYDVKM. V lost 6 bases to trimming and J lost 0 bases, with 12 bases between them. The CDR3 consists of 14 residues.

The chain has TRBV7-2 and TRBJ2-5; 7 bases match TRBD2. The CDR3 is 14 amino acids. Germline trimming cut 8 bases from V and 5 bases from J; bases unmatched to any gene: 11. Germline assignment: CDR1 SGHTA and CDR2 FQGNSA. The CDR3 coding sequence is TGTGCCAGCGCAATTTGGGGGAGGGACGAGACCCAGTACTTC. Translation: CASAIWGRDETQYF.

The chain is built from TRBV7-2 and TRBJ2-5, with D maybe TRBD1 (6 bases). Matching the DNA end better, TRBJ2-7 makes the J call doubtful. The CDR3 is 14 residues long. Germline lookup yields CDR1 SGHTA and CDR2 FQGNSA. CDR3 nucleotides: TGTGCCAGCAGCTTAGACGGGACACCTTACGAGCAGTACTTC. This sequence encodes CASSLDGTPYEQYF.

CDR3 sequence: CASRDTQYF. As DNA, the CDR3 is TGCGCCAGTAGGGATACGCAGTATTTT. This rearrangement joins TRBV5-1 to TRBJ2-3; D gene uncertain. Germline V gives CDR1 SGHRS, CDR2 YFSETQ. Trimming took 8 bases from V and 6 from J, leaving 4 bases between them. This CDR3 is built from 9 residues.

The rearrangement joins TRBV30 to TRBJ2-2; weak D call: TRBD1 (5 bases). With 8 bases removed from V and 0 bases from J, the gap between germline ends came to 16 bases. Germline V CDR1 and CDR2: GTSNPN, SVGIG (reference sequence). CDR3 length: 15 amino acids. CDR3 DNA sequence: TGTGCCCTGAAAAGGCCAGGGACGAACACCGGGGAGCTGTTTTTT. It codes for CALKRPGTNTGELFF. The full variable domain, its missing parts supplied by reference TRBV30 and TRBJ2-2, is SQTIHQWPATLVQPVGSPLSLECTVEGTSNPNLYWYRQAAGRGLQLLFYSVGIGQISSEVPQNLSASRPQDRQFILSSKKLLLSDSGFYLCALKRPGTNTGELFFGEGSRLTVL.

The chain has TRBV6-1 and TRBJ1-1; D is perhaps TRBD1 (5 bases). Per germline, CDR1 MNHNS and CDR2 SASEGT. The CDR3 runs to 15 residues. Trimming pared 7 bases from V and 2 bases from J, leaving 17 bases between. CDR3 in amino acids: CASKRDGLFNTEAFF. For the CDR3, the DNA is TGTGCCAGCAAAAGGGACGGACTCTTTAACACTGAAGCTTTCTTT.

The CDR3: CASSLGLAGNTGELFF. The CDR3 bases are TGTGCCAGCAGCTTAGGACTAGCGGGGAACACCGGGGAGCTGTTTTTT. The rearrangement links TRBV7-2 to TRBJ2-2; 10 bases match TRBD2. CDR1 is SGHTA, CDR2 FQGNSA, per germline. The CDR3 is made up of 16 amino acids. V shed 1 base and J 1 base; nucleotides not matched to a gene: 0.

This clone was detected only a few times. The J gene is TRBJ2-3, the V gene TRBV25-1, with D possibly TRBD1 on 6 matching bases. Per the germline V gene, CDR1 is MGHDK and CDR2 is SYGVNS. Trimming cost V 1 base and J 2 bases, with 16 bases left between them. The CDR3 length is 17 residues. CDR3 in DNA: TGTGCCAGCAGTGAATCTCCCCCCCGACAGGTCACAGATACGCAGTATTTT. As protein: CASSESPPRQVTDTQYF.

This clone has a single count. The rearrangement joins TRBV6-5 to TRBJ1-2; 7 nucleotides line up with TRBD1. Trimming at V came to 1 base and at J to 4 bases, leaving 6 bases not matched to a gene. This CDR3 contains 15 residues. The germline V gene encodes CDR1 MNHEY and CDR2 SVGAGI. For the CDR3, the DNA is TGTGCCAGCAGTTACTGGCGGGACAGTGGCTATGGCTACACCTTC. Amino acid sequence: CASSYWRDSGYGYTF.

J is TRBJ2-6 and V is TRBV29-1; TRBD1 or TRBD2 may be the D gene (5 bases each). Trimming left V 7 bases short and J 2 bases short, with 15 bases between. The CDR3 loop spans 15 amino acids. Germline CDR1 reads SQVTM; CDR2 reads ANQGSEA. The CDR3 loop is CSARTGAAGANVLTF. The CDR3, as DNA: TGCAGCGCCCGAACCGGGGCGGCTGGGGCCAACGTCCTGACTTTC.

The rearrangement joins TRBV10-2 to TRBJ2-5; D possibly corresponds to TRBD2 (6 bases). The CDR3 has 13 residues. Germline CDR1 is WSHSY and CDR2 is SAAADI. Trimming removed 6 bases from V and 3 bases from J, with 11 bases in between. The CDR3: CASRDSGKETQYF. In DNA, the CDR3 is TGCGCCAGCAGGGATAGCGGAAAAGAGACCCAGTACTTC.

The V call is TRBV11-2, the J call TRBJ1-4; no firm D call. The CDR3 is made up of 11 amino acids. V lost 5 bases to trimming and J lost 8 bases, with 6 bases between them. Germline V gene sequence: CDR1 SGHAT, CDR2 FQNNGV. CDR3 in DNA: TGTGCCAGCAGCCAAGGGGAAAAACTGTTTTTT. Protein: CASSQGEKLFF.

The chain uses TRBV5-1 and TRBJ1-1; maybe TRBD1 (5 bases). V lost 0 bases and J lost 6, with 9 bases in between. The CDR3 length is 13 residues. The germline V gene encodes CDR1 SGHRS and CDR2 YFSETQ. Here the CDR3 DNA reads TGCGCCAGCAGCTTGGCCCTCAGGGCTGAAGCTTTCTTT. Translation gives CASSLALRAEAFF.

This clone was recorded a few times. The chain recombines TRBV19 with TRBJ1-6, with a tentative D call TRBD1 (6 bases). The germline V and J ends were trimmed by 4 bases and 5 bases, with 9 bases remaining between them. The CDR3 consists of 14 residues. Germline values: CDR1 LNHDA, CDR2 SQIVND (reference sequence). CDR3 loop: CASSTGHNNSPLHF. In DNA form, the CDR3 reads TGTGCCAGTAGTACGGGACACAATAATTCACCCCTCCACTTT.

V usage is TRBV5-6 and J usage is TRBJ2-3; the match to TRBD2 covers 10 bases. The CDR3 loop spans 16 amino acids. Germline V gene data show CDR1 as SGHDT and CDR2 as YYEEEE. Germline trimming cut 0 bases from V and 6 bases from J; bases unmatched to any gene: 7. The CDR3 DNA reads TGTGCCAGCAGCTTGGATTCTAGCGGGAGTACTGATACGCAGTATTTT. This gives the protein CASSLDSSGSTDTQYF.

The CDR3 protein is CAIGSRPQGLTGVNEQFF. The CDR3 coding sequence is TGTGCCATCGGGTCCCGTCCACAAGGGCTGACAGGGGTCAATGAGCAGTTCTTC. The chain couples TRBV7-8 to TRBJ2-1, with 8 nucleotides matching TRBD1. This CDR3 region has 18 residues. The junction had 23 bases not matched to a gene; V was cut back by 10 bases and J by 6 bases. The germline V gene encodes CDR1 SGHVS and CDR2 FQNEAQ.

CDR3 amino acids: CASSPLTGRGIDYGYTF. CDR3 coding DNA: TGTGCCAGCTCACCATTGACAGGGAGGGGGATCGACTATGGCTACACCTTC. V is TRBV18 and J is TRBJ1-2; 7 bases line up with TRBD1. The length of the CDR3 is 17 residues. CDR1 and CDR2 from the germline V gene are KGHSH and LQKENI. The junction had 12 bases not matched to a gene; V was cut back by 2 bases and J by 3 bases.

The chain is built from TRBV2 and TRBJ1-6; no firm D call. CDR1 SNHLY and CDR2 FYNNEI come from the germline V gene. The CDR3 loop spans 12 amino acids. V was pared by 6 bases and J by 7 bases, with 7 bases between. The CDR3 spells CASSLQNSPLHF. The CDR3 DNA reads as TGTGCCAGCAGCTTACAGAATTCACCCCTCCACTTT. Using reference TRBV2 and TRBJ1-6 for the parts outside the CDR3, the full variable domain is EPEVTQTPSHQVTQMGQEVILRCVPISNHLYFYWYRQILGQKVEFLVSFYNNEISEKSEIFDDQFSVERPDGSNFTLKIRSTKLEDSAMYFCASSLQNSPLHFGNGTRLTVT.

The V and J genes are TRBV4-3 and TRBJ2-3; 7 bases map to TRBD1. The CDR3 consists of 20 residues. Germline lookup yields CDR1 LGHNA and CDR2 YSLEER. V dropped 1 base and J dropped 1; count of bases not matched to a gene: 17. The CDR3 nucleotides are TGCGCCAGCAGCCAAGTTAGGGTCCGGGGAACAGGGGACGGCACAGATACGCAGTATTTT. Translating it yields CASSQVRVRGTGDGTDTQYF.

V and J are TRBV7-8 and TRBJ2-5; D uncertain. V dropped 4 bases and J dropped 5 bases, with 17 bases sitting between them. The CDR3 is made up of 15 amino acids. The germline V gene has CDR1 SGHVS and CDR2 FQNEAQ. The DNA for the CDR3 is TGTGCCAGCAGCTCACCTTGGGCCAGTTCCGAGACCCAGTACTTC. It translates to CASSSPWASSETQYF. The full variable domain, in which reference TRBV7-8 and TRBJ2-5 provide the parts outside the CDR3, is GAGVSQSPRYKVAKRGQDVALRCDPISGHVSLFWYQQALGQGPEFLTYFQNEAQLDKSGLPSDRFFAERPEGSVSTLKIQRTQQEDSAVYLCASSSPWASSETQYFGPGTRLLVL.

This clone was seen only a few times. The V and J genes are TRBV29-1 and TRBJ2-3; either TRBD1 or TRBD2 may supply D (5 bases each). The V end was cut by 3 bases, the J end by 4 bases, with 20 bases between. The V gene's germline CDR1 is SQVTM and CDR2 ANQGSEA. This CDR3 has 16 residues. CDR3 DNA: TGCAGCGTTGACTTTCGGGACCTCAAAGGGGCAGATACGCAGTATTTT. Translated, it gives CSVDFRDLKGADTQYF.

J is TRBJ1-1 and V is TRBV6-5, with D hard to call. Germline V gives CDR1 MNHEY, CDR2 SVGAGI. Trimming left V 0 bases short and J 6 bases short, with 14 bases between. The CDR3 length is 15 residues. The CDR3 reads CASSYSGSRIAEAFF. DNA for the CDR3: TGTGCCAGCAGTTACTCAGGTTCTAGGATCGCTGAAGCTTTCTTT.